Listed below are T cell receptor beta chains from one sample, sequenced in a study of T cell repertoires in cytomegalovirus infection. In TCRdb, the reads were re-called with MiXCR into one record per CDR3 protein. The data show hundreds of thousands of distinct CDR3 sequences, roughly 46% seen once. These TCRs are of unknown antigen specificity. Sequences were derived from cultured PBMCs, sampled from culture after CMV antigen stimulation. These receptors all stem from a human donor in good health (CMV status not recorded). Some clones in this sample may be carry-over from other donors' samples. The CDR3 runs from the conserved cysteine through the conserved F or W. The D gene is left open where the match is weak. Clone sizes are given selectively: once, few, many, or a class where the clone is expanded.

clone_size d_call j_call v_call cdr3_nt cdr3_aa
NA NA TRBJ2-7 TRBV6-6 TGTGCCAGCAGTTACCCTTCCTACGAGCAGTACTTC CASSYPSYEQYF
many TRBD1 TRBJ2-1 TRBV7-2 TGTGCCAGCAGTTCAACAGGGGACAATGAGCAGTTCTTC CASSSTGDNEQFF
NA TRBD2 TRBJ2-4 TRBV6-6 TGTGCCAGCAGTGATCGAATAGCGGGAAACATTCAGTACTTC CASSDRIAGNIQYF
NA NA TRBJ1-1 TRBV15 TGTGCCACCAGCAGACAACAGGGAACGGGCACTGAAGCTTTCTTT CATSRQQGTGTEAFF
NA NA TRBJ2-7 TRBV7-8 TGTGCCAGCAGCCGAGCGAGGGGGACGCCCTCCTACGAGCAGTACTTC CASSRARGTPSYEQYF
NA TRBD1 TRBJ2-5 TRBV6-5 TGTGCCAGCAGTCCACAGGGGGCGCGCAGGACCCAGTACTTC CASSPQGARRTQYF
NA NA TRBJ1-1 TRBV28 TGTGCCAGCAGTCCGGGGGGTGGTGTAGCCACTGAAGCTTTCTTT CASSPGGGVATEAFF
many NA TRBJ2-5 TRBV7-2 TGTGCCAGCAGCTTTTACGGGATCCAAGAGACCCAGTACTTC CASSFYGIQETQYF
NA NA TRBJ2-1 TRBV4-3 TGCGCCAGCAGCCTCCGGGGGAGCCTCGATGAGCAGTTCTTC CASSLRGSLDEQFF
few TRBD1 TRBJ2-6 TRBV7-2 TGTGCCAGCAGCCGAGATGGACAGGGCAGTGGGGCCAACGTCCTGACTTTC CASSRDGQGSGANVLTF
few NA TRBJ1-6 TRBV28 TGTGCGATTACTGGGCAGGCCGGGGGCAATTCACCCCTCCACTTT CAITGQAGGNSPLHF
NA TRBD1 TRBJ2-7 TRBV20-1 TGCAGTGCTAAACGGACAGGGAGATCCTACGAGCAGTACTTC CSAKRTGRSYEQYF
NA NA TRBJ1-5 TRBV27 TGTGCCAGCAGTTTGGGGGCGGGGGCAAATCAGCCCCAGCATTTT CASSLGAGANQPQHF
NA TRBD2 TRBJ2-4 TRBV4-1 TGCGCCAGCAGCCAAGGTGTTGTAGCGGGGGCTTCGAGGGACATTCAGTACTTC CASSQGVVAGASRDIQYF
NA NA TRBJ1-2 TRBV6-1 TGTGCCAGCACCCGAGCGGGGGACTATGGCTACACCTTC CASTRAGDYGYTF
NA NA TRBJ1-6 TRBV28 TGTGCCAGCACCTCGGACCCCTCACCCCTCCACTTT CASTSDPSPLHF
NA NA TRBJ2-3 TRBV6-6 TGTGCCAGCAGTTTTAGGTCAGATACGCAGTATTTT CASSFRSDTQYF
NA NA TRBJ2-3 TRBV6-2/TRBV6-3 TGTGCCACCGAGACGGGAGCGACAGATACGCAGTATTTT CATETGATDTQYF
NA NA TRBJ2-1 TRBV6-2/TRBV6-3 TGTGCCAGCACCCCGACTAGCTACAATGAGCAGTTCTTC CASTPTSYNEQFF
few NA TRBJ2-7 TRBV7-9 TGTGCCAGCAGCCAGAGGACAGAAACCTACGAGCAGTACTTC CASSQRTETYEQYF
NA NA TRBJ1-1 TRBV6-2/TRBV6-3 TGTGCCAGCAGTTACTCAAGCCTTCGGGGAGGAGGCACTGAAGCTTTCTTT CASSYSSLRGGGTEAFF
NA NA TRBJ1-2 TRBV7-3 TGTGCCAGCAGCCACCCCCCGGGCTATGGCTACACCTTC CASSHPPGYGYTF
many NA TRBJ2-5 TRBV7-6 TGTGCCAGCAGCTTCAAGAGGGGCAAAGAGACCCAGTACTTC CASSFKRGKETQYF
NA NA TRBJ2-5 TRBV9 TGTGCCAGCAGCGTAGGGCCAGAACAAGAGACCCAGTACTTC CASSVGPEQETQYF
few NA TRBJ2-5 TRBV7-7 TGTGCCAGCAGCTTGGGCAACCAAGAGACCCAGTACTTC CASSLGNQETQYF
NA NA TRBJ2-2 TRBV15 TGTGCCACCAGCAGAGACCTTAACACCGGGGAGCTGTTTTTT CATSRDLNTGELFF
NA TRBD2 TRBJ2-1 TRBV7-2 TGTGCCAGCAGCATTACTAGCGGGAACAACAATGAGCAGTTCTTC CASSITSGNNNEQFF
NA NA TRBJ1-2 TRBV20-1 TGCAGTGCTAGAGTTTCCAGAGGGGGCTACACCTTC CSARVSRGGYTF
NA NA TRBJ2-1 TRBV11-2 TGTGCCAGCAGCCCCTCGGGACTGAAATCCTACAATGAGCAGTTCTTC CASSPSGLKSYNEQFF
NA NA TRBJ2-1 TRBV10-3 TGTGCCATCAGTGAGTCGAATCAGCTGGGGAATGAGCAGTTCTTC CAISESNQLGNEQFF
few TRBD2 TRBJ2-3 TRBV12-3/TRBV12-4 TGTGCCAGCACCCCGACTAGCGGGAGCACAGATACGCAGTATTTT CASTPTSGSTDTQYF
NA NA TRBJ2-1 TRBV10-2 TGCGCCAGCGAGTTTAGCGGACCCAGCCGTGGGTATGAGCAGTTCTTC CASEFSGPSRGYEQFF
NA NA TRBJ1-1 TRBV7-9 TGTGCCAGCAGCCCCGCCGGGAACCTATGGAACACTGAAGCTTTCTTT CASSPAGNLWNTEAFF
NA TRBD2 TRBJ2-7 TRBV4-1 TGCGCCAGCAGCCAAGAACCACTAGCGGCCTACGAGCAGTACTTC CASSQEPLAAYEQYF
few NA TRBJ1-5 TRBV7-6 TGTGCCAGCAGCTTAATCAGGGTCCAGCCCCAGCATTTT CASSLIRVQPQHF
NA NA TRBJ2-7 TRBV7-6 TGTGCCAGCAGCTCCCTCGGGGGTCCCTCCTACGAGCAGTACTTC CASSSLGGPSYEQYF
NA NA TRBJ2-2 TRBV5-1 TGCGCCAGCAAGGGGCAGGGCACCGGGGAGCTGTTTTTT CASKGQGTGELFF
few NA TRBJ1-4 TRBV28 TGTGCCAGCACCATAACCGGGGCTAATGAAAAACTGTTTTTT CASTITGANEKLFF